This entry features one TCR beta chain sequence. The germline gives CDR1 MNHEY, CDR2 SMNVEV (reference sequence). V trimming: 6 bases; J trimming: 8 bases; junction bases outside the gene matches: 4. The CDR3 consists of 13 residues. RNA, at about 0.5 to 1 ug, was reverse transcribed with random hexamers. TCRdb reprocessed the immunoSEQ multiplex PCR reads via MiXCR and lists one record per CDR3 protein. This table has 200,000 or so distinct CDR3 sequences, around 96% appearing once. The data were obtained in a study of CD8 T cells in Susac syndrome. The receptor was derived from a human donor with multiple sclerosis. The chain combines TRBV27 with TRBJ1-6, with 7 positions matching TRBD1. Sequencing was performed on CD4+ T cells from PBMCs. The CDR3 sequence is CASSRDSYSPLHF. As DNA, the CDR3 is TGTGCCAGCAGCCGGGACAGCTATTCACCCCTCCACTTT.